This T cell receptor (beta chain) was sequenced in a study of cytomegalovirus exposure and HLA in healthy donors. TCRdb keeps only in-frame clones here, not all; method: immunoSEQ multiplex PCR. The sample carries 160,000 or so clones, approximately 89% recorded once. Study-level points and caveats: Most TCR sequences proved rare, with some public TCRs found in many donors. As confirmed in vitro, a few CMV-associated chains were specific for CMV antigens.

CDR3 length equals 13 residues. V gave up 5 bases and J gave up 3 bases, with 11 bases separating them. Germline V gene data show CDR1 as SGHVS and CDR2 as FQNEAQ. A note on this clone: The antigen is undetermined.

It was the roughly 130-subject validation cohort, separate from the roughly 700-subject first cohort, to which the donors belonged. This rearrangement joins TRBV7-8 to TRBJ2-7; D possibly corresponds to TRBD2 (6 bases). The clonotype comes from a man between 18 and 35 years old in good health and CMV-seropositive. The sample comprised PBMCs. The CDR3, as DNA: TGTGCCAGCAGCCCGCGGGGTTTCTACGAGCAGTACTTC. It codes for CASSPRGFYEQYF.